This T cell receptor beta chain was captured by sequencing in a study of vaccination and CD4 T cells after COVID-19. At the level of the study: Two Hispanic individuals were among six male and four female convalescent patients. The study, taken as a whole, reports: Convalescent patients showed a median around 90% of reactive clones that were seen only post-vaccination. The researchers studied relatively few convalescent patients and omitted early post-infection timepoints.

Points on this clonotype: Its antigen remains unknown.

Oncomine TCR Beta short-read sequencing was applied to DNA from cultured CD4+ T cells. TCRdb re-called the PCR reads through MiXCR, storing one row per CDR3 protein. Found here are under 20,000 distinct CDR3 sequences, roughly 47% of them singletons; the top ten hold 26%. Losses at the gene ends were 4 bases for V and 0 bases for J; bases not matched to a gene: 4. CDR3 size: 15 residues. Germline CDR1 reads LNHDA; CDR2 reads SQIVND (reference sequence). This sample's treatment: 10-day PBMC culture with coronavirus spike peptide pools or control peptides (ViraFEST assay). Expanded clonotypes were found by TCR sequencing after peptide-pool stimulation (ViraFEST).

The source of this sequence is a human donor who had recovered from COVID-19. This sequence joins TRBV19 and TRBJ2-7, with 9 bases lining up with TRBD1. The sequencing here drew on CD4+ T cells from blood, cultured in vitro, taken before SARS-CoV-2 vaccination. CDR3 residues: CASSTDRGVSYEQYF. CDR3 DNA sequence: TGTGCCAGTAGTACCGACAGGGGGGTCTCCTACGAGCAGTACTTC.